Below are 12 T cell receptor beta chains sequenced from a single sample in a study of response to subunit inactivated influenza vaccine (dated by TCRdb to the late 2010s). Receptor libraries were prepared by RT-PCR. These reads were obtained on an Illumina HiSeq 2500. TCRdb redid the processing of the public reads, applying fastp at Q25 and MiXCR, and retained in-frame beta chains. Identical CDR3 protein sequences are pooled into one entry, listed with their most common genes and DNA. The table for this sample lists some 800,000 distinct CDR3 sequences; about 20% of them were counted only once. The ten largest account for about 9.4% of the sample. The sample was PBMCs from blood, taken about 5 days after vaccination. These receptor sequences come from a man aged 45-65 years who received an inactivated influenza vaccine. Donor details come from another sample of the same person, matched by shared clones.

This clonotype was seen a handful of times. The chain couples TRBV9 to TRBJ1-1; D unclear. Germline assignment: CDR1 SGDLS and CDR2 YYNGEE. CDR3 length equals 13 residues. Deletions cut 4 bases from V and 3 bases from J, with 10 bases between. In DNA, the CDR3 is TGTGCCAGCAGCTCTAACCTAGACACTGAAGCTTTCTTT. This encodes CASSSNLDTEAFF. Full variable domain (outside the CDR3, taken from reference TRBV9 and TRBJ1-1): DSGVTQTPKHLITATGQRVTLRCSPRSGDLSVYWYQQSLDQGLQFLIQYYNGEERAKGNILERFSAQQFPDLHSELNLSSLELGDSALYFCASSSNLDTEAFFGQGTRLTVV.

The chain links TRBV5-1 to TRBJ2-7; D remains ambiguous. The V gene's germline CDR1 is SGHRS and CDR2 YFSETQ. The CDR3 is 14 amino acids. The ends were cut back, 4 bases at V and 5 bases at J, with 16 bases in the middle. The CDR3 DNA follows: TGCGCCAGCAGCCTTCTAGGGCAGGCGGACGAGCAGTACTTC. Protein: CASSLLGQADEQYF.

The chain recombines TRBV10-3 with TRBJ2-2; 8 bases agree with TRBD2. The junction had 5 bases not matched to a gene; V was cut back by 8 bases and J by 3 bases. Germline-derived CDR1 and CDR2 are ENHRY and SYGVKD. CDR3 length equals 14 residues. As DNA, the CDR3 is TGTGCCATCTCCGGGACTAGGGACACCGGGGAGCTGTTTTTT. It is translated as CAISGTRDTGELFF.

This clonotype has at least ten counts. CDR3 protein: CASRGGSGRILDTQYF. CDR3 nucleotides: TGTGCCAGCAGGGGGGGTAGCGGGAGGATTCTAGATACGCAGTATTTT. The chain carries TRBV27 and TRBJ2-3, with 10 bases aligning to TRBD2. V shed 6 bases and J 5 bases; nucleotides not matched to a gene: 11. The CDR3 loop spans 16 amino acids. Germline V gene sequence: CDR1 MNHEY, CDR2 SMNVEV (reference sequence).

The chain employs TRBV29-1 and TRBJ2-1; no definite D call. This CDR3 has 9 residues. Trimming pared 1 base from V and 12 bases from J, leaving 4 bases between. Looked up from germline, CDR1 is SQVTM and CDR2 is ANQGSEA. CDR3 loop: CSVEGGQFF. The CDR3 region has the DNA TGCAGCGTTGAAGGGGGGCAGTTCTTC.

This clonotype was detected many times. Compared with germline, one end of the junction differs, possibly owing to a read error. This rearrangement joins TRBV5-1 to TRBJ2-5; no reliable D call. CDR1 and CDR2 (germline): SGHRS, YFSETQ. CDR3 length: 12 amino acids. The CDR3 is CASSLAAETQYF. The CDR3 coding sequence is TGTGCCAGCAGCTTAGCCGCGGAGACCCAGTACTTC.

This clonotype was observed a handful of times. This chain uses TRBV10-3 with TRBJ1-5, with D perhaps TRBD1 (5 bases). The CDR3 runs to 15 residues. Germline-derived CDR1 and CDR2 are ENHRY and SYGVKD. Trimming shortened V by 10 bases and J by 6 bases, and 22 bases separated the two germline ends. The chain's CDR3 is CATSGGPTWGQPQHF. Written as DNA, the CDR3 is TGTGCCACCTCGGGGGGTCCGACATGGGGTCAGCCCCAGCATTTT.

This clonotype has just a few counts. The CDR3 loop is CASSLGPGAPIYF. The CDR3 region has the DNA TGTGCCAGCAGCTTAGGCCCCGGGGCTCCCATATATTTT. V is TRBV7-2 and J is TRBJ1-3, with D possibly matching TRBD1 (5 bases). Germline values: CDR1 SGHTA, CDR2 FQGNSA. The ends were cut back, 1 base at V and 11 bases at J, with 12 bases in the middle. The CDR3 contains 13 residues.

The gene calls are TRBV12-3 or TRBV12-4 and TRBJ2-7, with unresolved D. The V and J ends lost 4 bases and 5 bases respectively, with 12 bases between them. There are 13 residues in the CDR3. This chain's CDR3 is CASSSGPRHEQYF. CDR3 sequence (DNA): TGTGCCAGCAGTTCGGGCCCACGCCACGAGCAGTACTTC.

This chain uses TRBV3-1 with TRBJ2-5, with D possibly TRBD2 on 5 matching bases. The CDR3 length is 14 residues. Germline-derived CDR1 and CDR2 are LGHDT and YNNKEL (reference sequence). The V gene lost 2 bases and the J gene lost 2 bases, with 9 bases spanning the gap. The CDR3 loop is CASSQLRDQETQYF. CDR3 DNA: TGTGCCAGCAGCCAATTGAGGGATCAAGAGACCCAGTACTTC.

The chain joins TRBV12-3 or TRBV12-4 to TRBJ2-7; D remains ambiguous. V lost 6 bases to trimming and J lost 3 bases, with 21 bases between them. This CDR3 region has 16 residues. CDR3 loop: CASSPSLGILDYEQYF. In nucleotides, the CDR3 is TGTGCCAGCAGCCCCTCCCTAGGGATTTTAGACTACGAGCAGTACTTC.

The chain has TRBV5-1 and TRBJ1-1, with TRBD1 matching 10 bases. Per the germline V gene, CDR1 is SGHRS and CDR2 is YFSETQ. V gave up 0 bases and J gave up 11 bases; unmatched junction bases: 7. The CDR3 has 14 amino acids. Here the CDR3 DNA reads TGCGCCAGCAGCTTGGGACCGGGGACAGGGGATGCTTTCTTT. Its translation is CASSLGPGTGDAFF.